This T cell receptor (beta chain) was recovered during a study of shared clonotypes between healthy human individuals. Profiling relied on immunoSEQ multiplex PCR, and the TCRdb table lists in-frame clones only, not all of them. The data contain some 2,100,000 clones, 90% to 97% of them singletons. J was trimmed by 3 bases and V by 4 bases; bases with no gene match: 9. The CDR3 length is 17 residues. In germline, CDR1 is SGHRS, CDR2 YFSETQ. This sequence was found in a young man in good health. Sequencing was performed on naive CD4+ T cells sorted from blood. Sample subset: CD45RA+ positively selected. The chain carries TRBV5-1 and TRBJ2-7; 14 nucleotides match TRBD2. CDR3 nucleotides: TGCGCCAGCAGCCAGGCCGGGACTAGCGGGAGCGTCTACGAGCAGTACTTC. Residues: CASSQAGTSGSVYEQYF.